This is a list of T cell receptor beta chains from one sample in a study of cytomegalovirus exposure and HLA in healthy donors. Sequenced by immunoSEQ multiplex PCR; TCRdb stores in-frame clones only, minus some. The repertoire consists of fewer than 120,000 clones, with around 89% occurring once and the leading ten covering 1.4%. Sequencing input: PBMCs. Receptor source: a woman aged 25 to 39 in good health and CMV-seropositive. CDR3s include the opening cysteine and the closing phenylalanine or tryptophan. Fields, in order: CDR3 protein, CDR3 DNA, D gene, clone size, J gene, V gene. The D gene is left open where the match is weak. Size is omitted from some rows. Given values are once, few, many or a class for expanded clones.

CDR3 protein: CASSFYGAGYTF
CDR3 DNA: TGTGCCAGCAGCTTTTATGGGGCTGGCTACACCTTC
D gene: -
clone size: -
J gene: TRBJ1-2
V gene: TRBV5-4

CDR3 protein: CSARGPYGYTF
CDR3 DNA: TGCAGTGCTAGAGGGCCATATGGCTACACCTTC
D gene: -
clone size: -
J gene: TRBJ1-2
V gene: TRBV20-1

CDR3 protein: CASSVESGTINEQFF
CDR3 DNA: TGTGCCAGCAGCGTAGAGTCCGGGACTATCAATGAGCAGTTCTTC
D gene: TRBD2
clone size: few
J gene: TRBJ2-1
V gene: TRBV9

CDR3 protein: CASTPYDRNTEAFF
CDR3 DNA: TGTGCCAGCACCCCATATGACAGGAACACTGAAGCTTTCTTT
D gene: -
clone size: -
J gene: TRBJ1-1
V gene: TRBV6-5

CDR3 protein: CASSDLGTANYGYTF
CDR3 DNA: TGTGCCAGCAGCGATTTAGGGACAGCGAACTATGGCTACACCTTC
D gene: TRBD1
clone size: few
J gene: TRBJ1-2
V gene: TRBV2

CDR3 protein: CASSLGQGGTDTQYF
CDR3 DNA: TGCGCCAGCAGCTTGGGACAGGGAGGAACAGATACGCAGTATTTT
D gene: -
clone size: -
J gene: TRBJ2-3
V gene: TRBV5-1

CDR3 protein: CASSEAVRQYPDTQYF
CDR3 DNA: TGTGCCAGCAGTGAAGCGGTCAGGCAGTACCCAGATACGCAGTATTTT
D gene: -
clone size: -
J gene: TRBJ2-3
V gene: TRBV6-1

CDR3 protein: CASSSGTGVNGYTF
CDR3 DNA: TGCGCCAGCAGCTCCGGGACAGGGGTTAATGGCTACACCTTC
D gene: TRBD1
clone size: -
J gene: TRBJ1-2
V gene: TRBV5-1

CDR3 protein: CATSREANRVKVKNIQYF
CDR3 DNA: TGTGCCACCAGCAGAGAGGCGAACAGGGTGAAAGTCAAAAACATTCAGTACTTC
D gene: -
clone size: -
J gene: TRBJ2-4
V gene: TRBV15

CDR3 protein: CASSLYHPGTYYEQYF
CDR3 DNA: TGTGCCAGCAGCTTATATCATCCCGGGACTTACTACGAGCAGTACTTC
D gene: -
clone size: -
J gene: TRBJ2-7
V gene: TRBV11-2

CDR3 protein: CAWRKRASGYLVSGELFF
CDR3 DNA: TGTGCCTGGAGGAAGAGGGCTAGCGGATATCTGGTCTCCGGGGAGCTGTTTTTT
D gene: TRBD2
clone size: -
J gene: TRBJ2-2
V gene: TRBV30

CDR3 protein: CASSSPIVTSVSDLEDNEQFF
CDR3 DNA: TGTGCCAGCAGTTCCCCTATCGTCACTAGCGTCAGCGACCTTGAGGACAATGAGCAGTTCTTC
D gene: TRBD2
clone size: -
J gene: TRBJ2-1
V gene: TRBV28

CDR3 protein: CASSQLFGTGGGGGYTF
CDR3 DNA: TGCGCCAGCAGCCAACTCTTCGGGACAGGGGGAGGTGGTGGCTACACCTTC
D gene: TRBD1
clone size: -
J gene: TRBJ1-2
V gene: TRBV4-1

CDR3 protein: CASSPRFKLAGVQETQYF
CDR3 DNA: TGTGCCAGCAGCCCTCGTTTTAAACTAGCGGGGGTACAAGAGACCCAGTACTTC
D gene: TRBD2
clone size: -
J gene: TRBJ2-5
V gene: TRBV11-1

CDR3 protein: CASSPNQGLYGYTF
CDR3 DNA: TGTGCCAGCTCGCCTAATCAGGGGCTATATGGCTACACCTTC
D gene: -
clone size: -
J gene: TRBJ1-2
V gene: TRBV18

CDR3 protein: CASSLGRGNTEAFF
CDR3 DNA: TGTGCCAGCAGCTTAGGCAGGGGAAACACTGAAGCTTTCTTT
D gene: -
clone size: -
J gene: TRBJ1-1
V gene: TRBV7-2

CDR3 protein: CASSLGTSGLYNEQFF
CDR3 DNA: TGTGCCAGCAGCCTAGGGACTAGCGGACTGTACAATGAGCAGTTCTTC
D gene: TRBD2
clone size: -
J gene: TRBJ2-1
V gene: TRBV7-2

CDR3 protein: CASRDSLLDPYTF
CDR3 DNA: TGTGCCAGCAGGGACTCCCTGTTGGACCCCTACACCTTC
D gene: -
clone size: -
J gene: TRBJ1-2
V gene: TRBV27

CDR3 protein: CASSNGPQGTYEQYF
CDR3 DNA: TGTGCCAGCAGCAATGGTCCACAGGGTACCTACGAGCAGTACTTC
D gene: -
clone size: -
J gene: TRBJ2-7
V gene: TRBV11-1

CDR3 protein: CASGTRRETQYF
CDR3 DNA: TGTGCCAGCGGGACTCGGCGGGAGACCCAGTACTTC
D gene: -
clone size: -
J gene: TRBJ2-5
V gene: TRBV27

CDR3 protein: CASSQVQRLSYEQYF
CDR3 DNA: TGTGCCAGCAGCCAAGTTCAGCGGCTCTCCTACGAGCAGTACTTC
D gene: -
clone size: -
J gene: TRBJ2-7
V gene: TRBV4-2

CDR3 protein: CATLEGGEGDTQYF
CDR3 DNA: TGTGCCACCCTGGAGGGGGGGGAGGGAGATACGCAGTATTTT
D gene: -
clone size: -
J gene: TRBJ2-3
V gene: TRBV10-3

CDR3 protein: CASRANTEAFF
CDR3 DNA: TGTGCCAGCCGCGCGAACACTGAAGCTTTCTTT
D gene: -
clone size: -
J gene: TRBJ1-1
V gene: TRBV2

CDR3 protein: CAWSGAGSGANVLTF
CDR3 DNA: TGTGCCTGGAGTGGGGCAGGTTCTGGGGCCAACGTCCTGACTTTC
D gene: -
clone size: -
J gene: TRBJ2-6
V gene: TRBV30

CDR3 protein: CASRFRDTGSYEQYF
CDR3 DNA: TGTGCCAGTAGATTCCGGGACACCGGCTCCTACGAGCAGTACTTC
D gene: -
clone size: -
J gene: TRBJ2-7
V gene: TRBV19